This T cell receptor beta chain was sequenced during a study of cytomegalovirus exposure and HLA in healthy donors. Study-wide findings and caveats: Most of the TCR beta V segments (in an earlier analysis) were productive either about 90% or about 30% of the time.

Vbeta (60) and Jbeta (13) primers were used in the PCR. Some clones are missing from TCRdb's copy, which holds only in-frame ones; the method was immunoSEQ multiplex PCR. The profile covers about 140,000 clones, with about four fifths appearing a single time and roughly 3.2% taken by the ten largest. Per the germline V gene, CDR1 is MNHEY and CDR2 is SVGAGI. The CDR3 sequence is 13 residues long. V lost 6 bases and J lost 4, with 10 bases in between. Concerning this clone: What it binds is not known.

The chain has TRBV6-5 and TRBJ1-3; D is undetermined. Sequenced input: PBMCs. This sequence originates from a man younger than 30 in good health and CMV-seropositive. CDR3 sequence reads: CASRTPQGNTIYF. The CDR3 nucleotides are TGTGCCAGCAGGACCCCACAGGGAAACACCATATATTTT.